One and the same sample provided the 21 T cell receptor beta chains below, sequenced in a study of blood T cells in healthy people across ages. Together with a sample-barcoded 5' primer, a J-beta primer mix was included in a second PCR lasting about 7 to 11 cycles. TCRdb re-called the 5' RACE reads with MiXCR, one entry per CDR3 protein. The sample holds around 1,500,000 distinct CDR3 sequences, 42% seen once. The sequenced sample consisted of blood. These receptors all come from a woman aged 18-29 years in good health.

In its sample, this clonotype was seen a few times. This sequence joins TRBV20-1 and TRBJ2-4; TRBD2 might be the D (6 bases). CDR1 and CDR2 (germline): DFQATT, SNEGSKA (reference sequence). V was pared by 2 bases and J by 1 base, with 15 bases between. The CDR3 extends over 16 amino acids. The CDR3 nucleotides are TGCAGTGCTAGATACCCGGGGAGGTCCGCCAAAAACATTCAGTACTTC. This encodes CSARYPGRSAKNIQYF.

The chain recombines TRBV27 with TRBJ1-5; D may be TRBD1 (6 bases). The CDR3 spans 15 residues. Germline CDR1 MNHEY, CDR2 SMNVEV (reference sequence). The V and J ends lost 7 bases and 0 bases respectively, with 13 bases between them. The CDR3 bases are TGTGCCAGCACAACGGGGGCTAATAGCAATCAGCCCCAGCATTTT. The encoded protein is CASTTGANSNQPQHF.

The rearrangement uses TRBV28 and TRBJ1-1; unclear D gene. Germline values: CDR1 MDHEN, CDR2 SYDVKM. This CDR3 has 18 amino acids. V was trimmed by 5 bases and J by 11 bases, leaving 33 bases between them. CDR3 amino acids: CASSPLSQMDRGLGGAFF. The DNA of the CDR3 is TGTGCCAGCAGTCCCCTCTCCCAGATGGATCGGGGATTAGGAGGGGCTTTCTTT.

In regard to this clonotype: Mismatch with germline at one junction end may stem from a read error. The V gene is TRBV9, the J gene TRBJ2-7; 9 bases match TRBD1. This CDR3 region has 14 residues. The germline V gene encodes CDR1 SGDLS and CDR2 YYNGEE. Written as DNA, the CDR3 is TGTGTCAGCAGCGTAGGGGGACAGGGCTACGAGCAGTACTTC. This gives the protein CVSSVGGQGYEQYF.

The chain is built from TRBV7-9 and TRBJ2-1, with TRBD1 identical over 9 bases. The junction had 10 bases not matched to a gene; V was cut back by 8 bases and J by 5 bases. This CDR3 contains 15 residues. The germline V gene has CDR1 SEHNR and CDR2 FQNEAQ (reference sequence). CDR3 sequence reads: CASGLGTGLNNEQFF. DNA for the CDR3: TGTGCCAGCGGCCTCGGGACAGGGTTGAACAATGAGCAGTTCTTC.

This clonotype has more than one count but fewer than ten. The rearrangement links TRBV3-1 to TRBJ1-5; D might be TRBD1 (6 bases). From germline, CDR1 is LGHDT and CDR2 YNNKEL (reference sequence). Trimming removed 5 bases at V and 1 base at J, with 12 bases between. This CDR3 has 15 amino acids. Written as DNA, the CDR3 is TGTGCCAGCAGCAATGAGGGGACAAGCAATCAGCCCCAGCATTTT. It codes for CASSNEGTSNQPQHF.

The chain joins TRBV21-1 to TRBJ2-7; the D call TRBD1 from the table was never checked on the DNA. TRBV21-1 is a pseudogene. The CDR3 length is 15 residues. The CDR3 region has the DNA TGTGCCAGCAGACGATCAAGGGACCACATCTGCGAGCAGTACTTC. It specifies CASRRSRDHICEQYF.

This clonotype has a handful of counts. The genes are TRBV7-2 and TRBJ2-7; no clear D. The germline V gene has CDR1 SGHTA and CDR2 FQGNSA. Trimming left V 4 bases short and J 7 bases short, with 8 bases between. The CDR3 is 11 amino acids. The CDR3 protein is CASSSIKEQYF. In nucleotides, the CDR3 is TGTGCCAGCAGCTCGATTAAAGAGCAGTACTTC.

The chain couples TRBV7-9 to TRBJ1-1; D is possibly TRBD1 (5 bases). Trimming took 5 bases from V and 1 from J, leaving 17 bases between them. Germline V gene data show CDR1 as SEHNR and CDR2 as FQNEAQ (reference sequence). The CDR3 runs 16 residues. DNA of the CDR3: TGTGCCAGCAGCGATACACCGGGACTCGGGAACACTGAAGCTTTCTTT. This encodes CASSDTPGLGNTEAFF.

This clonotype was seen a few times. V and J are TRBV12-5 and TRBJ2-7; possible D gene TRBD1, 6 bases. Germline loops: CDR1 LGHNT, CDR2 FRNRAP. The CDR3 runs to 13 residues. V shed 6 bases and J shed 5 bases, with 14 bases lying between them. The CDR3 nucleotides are TGTGCTAGTGGGCGAGGGGGTATCGACGAGCAGTACTTC. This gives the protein CASGRGGIDEQYF.

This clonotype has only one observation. The CDR3 spells CSARTLVGASYNEQYF. CDR3 DNA sequence: TGCAGTGCTAGGACTTTAGTGGGGGCCTCCTACAATGAGCAGTACTTC. This chain links TRBV20-1 with TRBJ2-7; D may be TRBD1 (6 bases). CDR3 size: 16 residues. Germline CDR1 and CDR2: DFQATT and SNEGSKA (reference sequence). The V gene lost 3 bases and the J gene lost 7 bases, with 25 bases spanning the gap.

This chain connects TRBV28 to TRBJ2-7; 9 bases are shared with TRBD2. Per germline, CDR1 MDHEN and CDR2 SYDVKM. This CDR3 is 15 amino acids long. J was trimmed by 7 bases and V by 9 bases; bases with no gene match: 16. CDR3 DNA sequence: TGTGCCAGTAGCGGGGGACTAAGTTTGGGCAATGAGCAGTACTTC. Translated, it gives CASSGGLSLGNEQYF.

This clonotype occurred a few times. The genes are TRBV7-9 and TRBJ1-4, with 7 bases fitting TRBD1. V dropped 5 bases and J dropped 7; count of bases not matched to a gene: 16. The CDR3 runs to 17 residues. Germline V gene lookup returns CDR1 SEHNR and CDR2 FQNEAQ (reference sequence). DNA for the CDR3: TGTGCCAGCAGCCAGTCCCGGGACAGAGATCGACTTGAAAAACTGTTTTTT. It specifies CASSQSRDRDRLEKLFF.

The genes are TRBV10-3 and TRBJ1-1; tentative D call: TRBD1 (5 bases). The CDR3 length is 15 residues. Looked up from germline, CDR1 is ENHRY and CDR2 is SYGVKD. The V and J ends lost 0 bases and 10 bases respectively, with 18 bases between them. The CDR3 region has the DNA TGTGCCATCAGTGAGTCCCATGCGGTACAGGCCGGAGCTTTCTTT. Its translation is CAISESHAVQAGAFF.

As DNA, the CDR3 is TGTGCCAGCCACCCACCGAACACCGGGGAGCTGTTTTTT. Protein product: CASHPPNTGELFF. The chain has TRBV28 and TRBJ2-2; D is uncertain. Trimming left V 8 bases short and J 0 bases short, with 7 bases between. Germline V gene data show CDR1 as MDHEN and CDR2 as SYDVKM. There are 13 residues in the CDR3.

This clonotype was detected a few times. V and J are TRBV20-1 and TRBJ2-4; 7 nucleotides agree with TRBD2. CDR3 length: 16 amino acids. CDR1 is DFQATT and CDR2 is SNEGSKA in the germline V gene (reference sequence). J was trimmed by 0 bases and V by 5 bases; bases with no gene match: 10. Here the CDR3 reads CSAPTSGILAKNIQYF. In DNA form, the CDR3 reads TGCAGTGCTCCGACCAGCGGGATCCTAGCCAAAAACATTCAGTACTTC.

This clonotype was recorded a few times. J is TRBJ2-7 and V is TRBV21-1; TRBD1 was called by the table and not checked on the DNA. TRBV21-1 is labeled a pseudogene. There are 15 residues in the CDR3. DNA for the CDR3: TGTGCCAGCAGCATTGCCGGGACAGGAATACACGAGCAGTACTTC. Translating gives CASSIAGTGIHEQYF.

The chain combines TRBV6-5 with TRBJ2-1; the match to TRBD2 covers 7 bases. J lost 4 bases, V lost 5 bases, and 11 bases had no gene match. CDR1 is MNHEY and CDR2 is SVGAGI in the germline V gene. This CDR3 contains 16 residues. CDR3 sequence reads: CASSNKRTSPYNEQFF. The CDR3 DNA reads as TGTGCCAGCAGTAATAAACGGACTAGTCCGTACAATGAGCAGTTCTTC.

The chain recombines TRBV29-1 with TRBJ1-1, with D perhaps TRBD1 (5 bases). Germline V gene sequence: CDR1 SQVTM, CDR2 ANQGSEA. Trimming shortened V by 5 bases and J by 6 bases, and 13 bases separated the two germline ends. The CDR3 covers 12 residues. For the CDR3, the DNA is TGCAGCGTTCGTTTGGGGGGGGCTGAAGCTTTCTTT. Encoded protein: CSVRLGGAEAFF.

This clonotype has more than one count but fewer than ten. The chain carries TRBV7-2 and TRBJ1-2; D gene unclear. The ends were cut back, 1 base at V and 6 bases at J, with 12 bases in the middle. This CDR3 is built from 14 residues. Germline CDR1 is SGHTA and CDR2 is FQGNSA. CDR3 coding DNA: TGTGCCAGCAGCTTAGGGGGTTACGGTGATGGCTACACCTTC. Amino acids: CASSLGGYGDGYTF.

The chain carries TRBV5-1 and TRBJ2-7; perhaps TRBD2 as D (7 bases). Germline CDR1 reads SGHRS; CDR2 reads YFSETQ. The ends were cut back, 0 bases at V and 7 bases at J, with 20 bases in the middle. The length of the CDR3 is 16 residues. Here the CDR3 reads CASSLDLGGAFNEQYF. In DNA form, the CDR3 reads TGCGCCAGCAGCTTGGATTTGGGGGGGGCGTTCAATGAGCAGTACTTC.